Sequencing of this T cell receptor beta chain was carried out in a study of cytomegalovirus exposure and HLA in healthy donors. Germline CDR1 and CDR2: SGHVS and FNYEAQ. The CDR3 spans 13 residues. V lost 6 bases to trimming and J lost 2 bases, with 11 bases between them. Study observations and caveats: Analysis was carried out at a later point, and it linked a missense DCLRE1C variant to TCR beta V- and J-gene trimming. Association with HLA alleles at 0.05 false discovery rate was found for 16,951 TCR beta sequences in a later analysis. Roughly even sequencing depth across donors was the assumption behind the presence/absence analyses.

Remarks on this clone: Its target is not known.

A multiplex PCR was run with 60 Vbeta primers and 13 Jbeta primers. Sequencing was performed with immunoSEQ multiplex PCR; in TCRdb, only in-frame clones are kept and a portion is missing. The sample's table shows about 190,000 clones. This TCR derives from a man younger than 40 in good health and CMV-seronegative. The chain joins TRBV7-6 to TRBJ2-7, with TRBD1 as a possible D gene (6 bases). The sequencing input was PBMCs. CDR3 sequence reads: CASSWDTAYEQYF. The CDR3 bases are TGTGCCAGCAGTTGGGACACGGCCTACGAGCAGTACTTC.